This TCR beta chain was profiled in a study of T cells in Graves' hyperthyroidism and ophthalmopathy. Across the whole study: Peripheral blood was secured at the point of initial diagnosis, before any treatment. General observations from the study: A median around 6.8 months before onset, the model predicted ophthalmopathy.

Amplification yielded TCR beta CDR3 regions, with RNA transcripts as the source. Primed by the HTBI set, a first-round RT-PCR was run on the TCR CDR3. TCRdb itself ran the multiplex PCR reads through MiXCR, one entry per CDR3 protein. This table holds about 500,000 distinct CDR3 sequences, approximately 15% found once. This clonotype was seen only a few times. Its target is not known. V was shortened by 2 bases and J by 1 base, with 8 bases between the two germline ends. Germline values: CDR1 SGHVS, CDR2 FNYEAQ. This CDR3 has 14 amino acids. The V and J genes are TRBV7-6 and TRBJ1-1, with D hard to call. Sequencing was performed on blood. The TCR sequence derives from a woman between 18 and 29 years old with Graves' hyperthyroidism. In DNA form, the CDR3 reads TGTGCCAGCAGCTTAAATGATAAGAACACTGAAGCTTTCTTT. Amino acid sequence: CASSLNDKNTEAFF. Drawing the rest from reference TRBV7-6 and TRBJ1-1, the complete variable domain is GAGVSQSPRYKVTKRGQDVALRCDPISGHVSLYWYRQALGQGPEFLTYFNYEAQQDKSGLPNDRFSAERPEGSISTLTIQRTEQRDSAMYRCASSLNDKNTEAFFGQGTRLTVV.